The rows below give T cell receptor beta chains drawn from one sample of a study of blood T cell repertoires in COVID-19. Generated by immunoSEQ multiplex PCR, the TCRdb table keeps only in-frame clones and is missing some. The sample holds 230,000 or so clones, approximately 80% seen once. Sequencing input: peripheral blood. The receptors originated from a man aged 30 to 39 with active or convalescent COVID-19. Both conserved end residues are part of each CDR3. D genes are given only for firm matches. Size tells how often a clone was seen (once, few, many) or the class of an expanded clone, and some rows leave it out.

D gene	J gene	V gene	clone size	CDR3 protein	CDR3 DNA
TRBD1	TRBJ2-5	TRBV5-1	.	CASSLLTGGETQYF	TGCGCCAGCAGCTTGCTAACAGGGGGGGAGACCCAGTACTTC
TRBD1	TRBJ2-7	TRBV7-8	few	CASSLLDRGYEQYF	TGTGCCAGCAGCTTATTGGACAGGGGATACGAGCAGTACTTC
.	TRBJ1-2	TRBV6-2/TRBV6-3	few	CASSEGDPNGYTF	TGTGCCAGCAGTGAGGGGGATCCGAATGGCTACACCTTC
.	TRBJ2-3	TRBV18	once	CASSPKDSPTDTQYF	TGTGCCAGCTCACCGAAGGACTCTCCCACAGATACGCAGTATTTT
.	TRBJ1-1	TRBV18	.	CASSPRQLEAFF	TGTGCCAGCTCACCGCGGCAACTTGAAGCTTTCTTT
TRBD2	TRBJ2-7	TRBV25-1	once	CARIWPSGLAQVICEQYF	TGTGCCAGAATATGGCCCTCGGGACTAGCGCAAGTAATCTGCGAGCAGTACTTC
TRBD1	TRBJ1-2	TRBV7-9	.	CASSLAQTGRGYTF	TGTGCCAGCAGCTTAGCCCAGACAGGGCGGGGCTACACCTTC
.	TRBJ2-7	TRBV5-6	.	CASSYLSPRSYEQYF	TGTGCCAGCAGCTACTTGAGCCCTAGGAGCTACGAGCAGTACTTC
.	TRBJ2-5	TRBV4-2	.	CASSPATRQQETQYF	TGTGCCAGCAGCCCGGCGACGAGGCAACAAGAGACCCAGTACTTC
.	TRBJ1-1	TRBV7-3	.	CASSLTYSDTEAFF	TGTGCCAGCAGCTTAACTTACAGTGACACTGAAGCTTTCTTT
TRBD2	TRBJ2-7	TRBV7-2	many	CASSLERSSGGEQYF	TGTGCCAGCAGCTTAGAGCGGAGTAGCGGGGGGGAGCAGTACTTC
.	TRBJ1-4	TRBV5-1	.	CASSAGQTEKLFF	TGCGCCAGCAGCGCTGGACAGACCGAAAAACTGTTTTTT
TRBD1	TRBJ2-3	TRBV7-6	.	CASSGGQGPDTQYF	TGTGCCAGCAGCGGCGGACAGGGGCCAGATACGCAGTATTTT
.	TRBJ2-5	TRBV29-1	.	CSGGGPQETQYF	TGCAGCGGTGGGGGCCCCCAAGAGACCCAGTACTTC
.	TRBJ2-2	TRBV6-5	few	CASSYSFQGGTGELFF	TGTGCCAGCAGTTACTCGTTCCAGGGGGGCACCGGGGAGCTGTTTTTT
.	TRBJ2-7	TRBV11-3	.	CASSYSGGEQYF	TGTGCCAGCAGCTATAGCGGTGGGGAGCAGTACTTC
TRBD2	TRBJ2-3	TRBV10-2	.	CASHSGRSTDTQYF	TGCGCCAGTCATAGCGGGAGAAGCACAGATACGCAGTATTTT
.	TRBJ2-2	TRBV27	.	CASSYIGAGELFF	TGTGCCAGCAGTTACATAGGAGCCGGGGAGCTGTTTTTT
.	TRBJ1-1	TRBV6-5	.	CASSYSTGNTEAFF	TGTGCCAGCAGTTACTCGACGGGAAACACTGAAGCTTTCTTT
.	TRBJ1-1	TRBV30	once	CAANRNTEAFF	TGTGCCGCCAACAGGAACACTGAAGCTTTCTTT
TRBD2	TRBJ2-5	TRBV18	.	CASSPPGLAAHQETQYF	TGTGCCAGCTCACCACCTGGACTAGCGGCGCACCAAGAGACCCAGTACTTC
.	TRBJ2-2	TRBV4-3	.	CASSQEVASRELFF	TGCGCCAGCAGCCAGGAGGTGGCCTCCCGGGAGCTGTTTTTT
.	TRBJ2-7	TRBV11-2	few	CASSRLTGYEQYF	TGTGCCAGCAGCCGATTGACAGGCTACGAGCAGTACTTC
TRBD2	TRBJ2-1	TRBV7-9	.	CASSITSGYNEQFF	TGTGCCAGCAGCATCACTAGCGGGTACAATGAGCAGTTCTTC
TRBD2	TRBJ2-1	TRBV5-4	.	CASSSRGGGEQFF	TGTGCCAGCAGCTCACGGGGGGGCGGAGAGCAGTTCTTC
TRBD2	TRBJ2-5	TRBV4-1	.	CASSQMSGGGQETQYF	TGCGCCAGCAGCCAGATGAGCGGGGGGGGACAAGAGACCCAGTACTTC
TRBD1	TRBJ1-5	TRBV5-1	.	CASSFDRQGAQHF	TGCGCCAGCAGCTTTGACAGACAGGGAGCCCAGCATTTT
.	TRBJ2-7	TRBV5-5	.	CASSLIPREQYF	TGTGCCAGCAGCTTGATCCCCAGGGAGCAGTACTTC
.	TRBJ2-3	TRBV24-1	.	CATSATGLARWYF	TGTGCCACCAGCGCTACGGGACTGGCTCGATGGTATTTT
TRBD2	TRBJ2-7	TRBV15	.	CATSSPGLAGGNTYEQYF	TGTGCCACCAGCAGCCCCGGACTAGCGGGGGGTAACACCTACGAGCAGTACTTC
TRBD1	TRBJ1-1	TRBV5-1	.	CASSSGQLNTEAFF	TGCGCCAGCAGCTCGGGACAGTTGAACACTGAAGCTTTCTTT
TRBD1	TRBJ1-4	TRBV19	.	CASSGTGSSEKLFF	TGTGCCAGTAGTGGGACAGGGAGTAGTGAAAAACTGTTTTTT
TRBD1	TRBJ1-5	TRBV7-8	.	CASSQDRGLAQPQHF	TGTGCCAGCAGCCAAGACAGGGGGCTGGCTCAGCCCCAGCATTTT
TRBD1	TRBJ2-5	TRBV18	.	CASSPLGQGEVLVQYF	TGTGCCAGCTCACCATTGGGACAGGGTGAGGTGTTGGTCCAGTACTTC
TRBD1	TRBJ1-1	TRBV4-3	.	CASSHQGGGTEAFF	TGCGCCAGCAGCCATCAGGGGGGAGGCACTGAAGCTTTCTTT
TRBD1	TRBJ2-3	TRBV28	.	CASSLTGDPRGTQYF	TGTGCCAGCAGTTTAACAGGGGACCCCCGAGGTACGCAGTATTTT
.	TRBJ2-4	TRBV5-6	.	CASSPGWAKNIQYF	TGTGCCAGCAGCCCCGGTTGGGCCAAAAACATTCAGTACTTC
TRBD2	TRBJ2-7	TRBV5-4	.	CASSRTRGEQYF	TGTGCCAGCAGCCGGACTAGGGGCGAGCAGTACTTC
.	TRBJ1-2	TRBV28	.	CASSFNYGYTF	TGTGCCAGCAGCTTCAACTATGGCTACACCTTC
TRBD2	TRBJ2-7	TRBV3-1/TRBV3-2	.	CASSQGLAGREQYF	TGTGCCAGCAGCCAAGGACTAGCGGGGCGCGAGCAGTACTTC
TRBD1	TRBJ1-5	TRBV18	.	CASSTGQGAGQPQHF	TGTGCCAGCTCAACAGGACAGGGGGCGGGTCAGCCCCAGCATTTT
TRBD1	TRBJ2-7	TRBV5-1	.	CASSIWGTAPNYEQYF	TGCGCCAGCAGCATCTGGGGGACAGCGCCAAACTACGAGCAGTACTTC
TRBD2	TRBJ2-1	TRBV6-1	once	CASSDKHLAGVVNEQFF	TGTGCCAGCAGTGACAAACACCTAGCGGGAGTGGTAAATGAGCAGTTCTTC
.	TRBJ1-5	TRBV18	.	CASSETTGQPQHF	TGTGCCAGCTCCGAAACGACGGGGCAGCCCCAGCATTTT